One sample yielded the 20 T cell receptor beta chains listed below, sequenced in a study of cytomegalovirus exposure and HLA in healthy donors. Profiled with immunoSEQ multiplex PCR; TCRdb holds only in-frame clones, not every one. The sample gives 100,000 to 150,000 clones, around 94% of which show up once; roughly 1.2% is in the top ten. The sequenced sample was PBMCs. These receptors were collected from a woman younger than 35 in good health and CMV-seronegative.

The chain employs TRBV28 and TRBJ1-2, with TRBD1 identical over 11 bases. CDR3 length: 14 amino acids. CDR1 and CDR2 (germline): MDHEN, SYDVKM. Trimming took 2 bases from V and 12 from J; bases not matched to a gene: 8. In DNA form, the CDR3 reads TGTGCCAGCAGTTTACAAGGACAGGGGGCGCGGGACACCTTC. This sequence encodes CASSLQGQGARDTF.

The V gene is TRBV6-5, the J gene TRBJ1-6; TRBD1 is a possible D gene (5 bases). The CDR3 is made up of 15 amino acids. Looked up from germline, CDR1 is MNHEY and CDR2 is SVGAGI. Trimming took 0 bases from V and 8 from J, leaving 11 bases between them. CDR3: CASSYSIAGDSPLHF. The CDR3, as DNA: TGTGCCAGCAGTTACTCGATTGCGGGGGATTCACCCCTCCACTTT.

V usage is TRBV7-9 and J usage is TRBJ1-4; D is undetermined. Germline V gives CDR1 SEHNR, CDR2 FQNEAQ (reference sequence). The V end lost 1 base, the J end lost 13 bases, and 13 bases lay between the germline ends. This CDR3 has 13 residues. This CDR3 is CASSLGSGERLFF. The DNA for the CDR3 is TGTGCCAGCAGCTTAGGGTCCGGGGAACGACTGTTTTTT.

Here the CDR3 reads CASSVHSTDTQYF. The CDR3 DNA follows: TGTGCCAGCAGCGTACATAGCACAGATACGCAGTATTTT. V gene TRBV9 combines with J gene TRBJ2-3; no firm D call. Germline lookup yields CDR1 SGDLS and CDR2 YYNGEE. The CDR3 is 13 residues long. V lost 1 base and J lost 0, with 3 bases in between.

This chain links TRBV7-6 with TRBJ2-3; D is possibly TRBD2 (5 bases). The length of the CDR3 is 13 residues. The germline V gene has CDR1 SGHVS and CDR2 FNYEAQ. Trimming cost V 8 bases and J 5 bases, with 14 bases left between them. The chain's CDR3 is CASSFGERDTQYF. The CDR3, as DNA: TGTGCCAGCTCATTCGGGGAACGAGATACGCAGTATTTT.

This rearrangement joins TRBV5-1 to TRBJ2-5; a weak D match, TRBD1 (6 bases). The CDR3 runs 15 residues. V was shortened by 0 bases and J by 1 base, with 10 bases between the two germline ends. Germline V lookup: CDR1 SGHRS, CDR2 YFSETQ. Here the CDR3 reads CASSLAGTTQETQYF. Written as DNA, the CDR3 is TGCGCCAGCAGCTTGGCGGGGACAACCCAAGAGACCCAGTACTTC.

This chain joins TRBV21-1 and TRBJ1-1; the tabulated D call, TRBD1, remains unverified against the DNA. TRBV21-1 has pseudogene status. The CDR3 extends over 15 amino acids. The CDR3 nucleotides read TGTGCCAGCAGCAAACGGAGACAGGGGAAGACTGAAGCTTTCTTT. This codes for CASSKRRQGKTEAFF.

The chain combines TRBV28 with TRBJ1-4; D call uncertain. The germline V gene has CDR1 MDHEN and CDR2 SYDVKM. The CDR3 loop spans 15 amino acids. V was trimmed by 6 bases and J by 3 bases, leaving 14 bases between them. CDR3 residues: CASSPTGGANEKLFF. CDR3 DNA: TGTGCCAGCAGCCCGACGGGAGGAGCTAATGAAAAACTGTTTTTT.

This clone was observed a single time. This sequence joins TRBV5-4 and TRBJ2-7; 11 bases align to TRBD1. With 1 base clipped from V and 3 bases from J, the junction kept 6 bases outside the gene matches. CDR3 length: 16 amino acids. Germline assignment: CDR1 SGHNT and CDR2 YYREEE (reference sequence). The CDR3 reads CASSLILGTGGYEQYF. The CDR3 DNA reads TGTGCCAGCAGCTTGATTTTAGGGACAGGGGGCTACGAGCAGTACTTC.

The chain recombines TRBV28 with TRBJ2-3, with a weak D call TRBD1 (6 bases). Germline CDR1 MDHEN, CDR2 SYDVKM. CDR3 length: 15 residues. V was trimmed by 5 bases and J by 4 bases, leaving 16 bases between them. For the CDR3, the DNA is TGTGCCAGCAGTCCTTATAATACAGGGCCAGATACGCAGTATTTT. Translation: CASSPYNTGPDTQYF.

The V and J genes are TRBV2 and TRBJ1-5; D is unresolved. The CDR3 runs 12 residues. Germline CDR1 and CDR2: SNHLY and FYNNEI. The V gene lost 5 bases and the J gene lost 7 bases, with 9 bases spanning the gap. DNA for the CDR3: TGTGCCAGCAGTTCCGGAGAACAGCCCCAGCATTTT. Amino acids: CASSSGEQPQHF.

CDR3 region: CASIQGRDRNGGYTF. In DNA, the CDR3 is TGTGCCAGCATCCAAGGCAGGGATCGTAACGGTGGCTACACCTTC. The V gene is TRBV2, the J gene TRBJ1-2; TRBD1 might be the D (5 bases). Trimming pared 7 bases from V and 7 bases from J, leaving 22 bases between. The CDR3 length is 15 residues. Germline CDR1 reads SNHLY; CDR2 reads FYNNEI.

The chain recombines TRBV7-2 with TRBJ1-1; no definite D call. CDR1 and CDR2 (germline): SGHTA, FQGNSA. Trimming pared 5 bases from V and 11 bases from J, leaving 15 bases between. This CDR3 region has 12 residues. The CDR3 sequence is CASSLGPQAAFF. CDR3 coding DNA: TGTGCCAGCAGCCTAGGACCACAAGCGGCTTTCTTT.

V is TRBV30 and J is TRBJ2-5, with TRBD2 identical over 8 bases. CDR3 length: 13 amino acids. CDR1 and CDR2 (germline): GTSNPN, SVGIG (reference sequence). Trimming removed 2 bases from V and 5 bases from J; junction bases left unmatched: 4. CDR3 coding DNA: TGTGCCTGGAGTAGCGGGAGATATGAGACCCAGTACTTC. It yields the protein CAWSSGRYETQYF.

J is TRBJ1-5 and V is TRBV27; 8 bases map to TRBD1. V lost 7 bases, J lost 4 bases, and 12 bases stayed unmatched. The CDR3 runs 16 residues. Germline V gives CDR1 MNHEY, CDR2 SMNVEV (reference sequence). CDR3: CASIDRGLPDNQPQHF. The CDR3 bases are TGTGCCAGCATCGACAGGGGACTACCCGATAATCAGCCCCAGCATTTT.

This rearrangement joins TRBV27 to TRBJ2-1; D is uncertain. This CDR3 has 13 amino acids. Germline V gives CDR1 MNHEY, CDR2 SMNVEV (reference sequence). The V and J ends lost 3 bases and 3 bases respectively, with 6 bases between them. The CDR3 DNA follows: TGTGCCAGCAGTTTCGGAGACTACAATGAGCAGTTCTTC. It codes for CASSFGDYNEQFF.

This sequence joins TRBV5-1 and TRBJ2-1; 16 positions match TRBD2. CDR3 length: 17 amino acids. V shed 2 bases and J 6 bases; nucleotides not matched to a gene: 5. Germline CDR1 is SGHRS and CDR2 is YFSETQ. As DNA, the CDR3 is TGCGCCAGCAGCTTCCAGGGACTAGCGGGAGGGACCAATGAGCAGTTCTTC. Its translation is CASSFQGLAGGTNEQFF.

This chain joins TRBV7-9 and TRBJ2-1; D uncertain. The CDR3 contains 12 residues. Trimming removed 5 bases at V and 8 bases at J, with 10 bases between. Looked up from germline, CDR1 is SEHNR and CDR2 is FQNEAQ (reference sequence). The CDR3 region has the DNA TGTGCCAGCAGCCAAATGGCCGATGAGCAGTTCTTC. It translates to CASSQMADEQFF.

V and J are TRBV27 and TRBJ2-1, with 11 positions matching TRBD2. The ends lost 5 bases at V and 6 bases at J; junction bases unmatched: 6. The CDR3 spans 15 residues. CDR1 and CDR2 from the germline V gene are MNHEY and SMNVEV (reference sequence). The CDR3 here is CASSEGTSGSNEQFF. CDR3 coding DNA: TGTGCCAGCAGTGAAGGGACTAGCGGAAGCAATGAGCAGTTCTTC.

A note on this clone: One junction end disagrees with the germline gene, perhaps due to a read error. V gene TRBV28 combines with J gene TRBJ1-1, with D maybe TRBD1 (6 bases). The germline V gene encodes CDR1 MDHEN and CDR2 SYDVKM. The CDR3 consists of 12 residues. CDR3 protein: CASSLSGAGLGF. CDR3 DNA: TGTGCCAGCAGTTTATCAGGGGCTGGGCTCGGCTTT.